These 22 T cell receptor beta chains were sequenced from one sample in a study of shared clonotypes between healthy human individuals. The assay was immunoSEQ multiplex PCR, and TCRdb's table has in-frame clones only and misses some. The repertoire includes some 1,900,000 clones, about 95% of them detected once, and 1.2% sits in the top ten. CD8 cells regarded as naive lacked CD45RO, were positively chosen for CCR7, and omitted terminally differentiated effector memory CD45RA+ cells. The sequenced material came from naive CD8+ T cells sorted from blood. Source of these receptors: a young man in good health.

CDR3 in DNA: TGCGCCAGCAGCTTGGGCCAGGTGAGTGAAGCTTTCTTT. The encoded protein is CASSLGQVSEAFF. V is TRBV5-1 and J is TRBJ1-1, with unresolved D. This CDR3 has 13 amino acids. V was pared by 0 bases and J by 7 bases, with 10 bases between. The germline V gene encodes CDR1 SGHRS and CDR2 YFSETQ.

With regard to this clone: The junction departs from the called germline gene at one end, perhaps through a read error. V usage is TRBV7-7 and J usage is TRBJ2-3, with TRBD2 identical over 8 bases. This CDR3 is 15 amino acids long. From germline, CDR1 is SSHAT and CDR2 FNYEAQ (reference sequence). The CDR3 is CASSPSRGGTDTQYF. CDR3 sequence (DNA): TGTGCTAGCAGCCCCTCCCGGGGGGGGACAGATACGCAGTATTTT.

The chain recombines TRBV11-2 with TRBJ2-5; 7 nucleotides agree with TRBD1. The length of the CDR3 is 17 residues. Per germline, CDR1 SGHAT and CDR2 FQNNGV. The V gene end was trimmed by 5 bases and the J gene end by 3 bases; junction bases not matched to a gene: 15. The CDR3 DNA is TGTGCCAGCAGCCTAAACAACCCGGGGACAGAAGAAGAGACCCAGTACTTC. It is translated as CASSLNNPGTEEETQYF.

The chain couples TRBV9 to TRBJ2-1, with 9 bases that match TRBD2. Germline CDR1 SGDLS, CDR2 YYNGEE. Losses at the gene ends were 3 bases for V and 3 bases for J; bases not matched to a gene: 25. The CDR3 consists of 22 residues. The CDR3 coding sequence is TGTGCCAGCAGCGCTCCGGGAGGAGGGAACCTCAAGGGGCGGGGGGGCTACAATGAGCAGTTCTTC. It is translated as CASSAPGGGNLKGRGGYNEQFF. The full variable domain, rest sourced from reference TRBV9 and TRBJ2-1, is DSGVTQTPKHLITATGQRVTLRCSPRSGDLSVYWYQQSLDQGLQFLIQYYNGEERAKGNILERFSAQQFPDLHSELNLSSLELGDSALYFCASSAPGGGNLKGRGGYNEQFFGPGTRLTVL.

V is TRBV7-9 and J is TRBJ2-2, with 9 bases identical to TRBD2. This CDR3 contains 16 residues. The V and J ends lost 5 bases and 4 bases, in that order; junction bases with no gene match: 8. From germline, CDR1 is SEHNR and CDR2 FQNEAQ (reference sequence). The CDR3 nucleotides read TGTGCCAGCAGCGAGTGGACTAGCGATTTCACCGGGGAGCTGTTTTTT. Translating it yields CASSEWTSDFTGELFF.

The chain has TRBV14 and TRBJ2-5; 7 bases align to TRBD2. This CDR3 has 15 amino acids. V shed 0 bases and J 7 bases; nucleotides not matched to a gene: 8. Germline V CDR1 and CDR2: SGHDN, FVKESK. In DNA form, the CDR3 reads TGTGCCAGCAGCCAAGAATGGAGCGGGGTGCGGACCCAGTACTTC. It codes for CASSQEWSGVRTQYF.

CDR3 protein: CASRARDSLVNEQFF. The CDR3 DNA follows: TGCGCCAGCAGGGCGAGGGACAGCTTGGTGAATGAGCAGTTCTTC. The rearrangement uses TRBV4-1 and TRBJ2-1; 7 bases match TRBD1. Germline values: CDR1 MGHRA, CDR2 YSYEKL. Unmatched junction bases numbered 12, after V lost 6 bases and J lost 7 bases. The CDR3 length is 15 residues.

This clone appeared a single time. V gene TRBV7-8 combines with J gene TRBJ2-3, with 15 bases aligning to TRBD2. V gave up 6 bases and J gave up 1 base; unmatched junction bases: 11. Germline V gene lookup returns CDR1 SGHVS and CDR2 FQNEAQ. The CDR3 contains 19 residues. The CDR3 spells CASSSTGTSGGWGTDTQYF. The CDR3, as DNA: TGTGCCAGCAGTTCGACCGGGACTAGCGGGGGGTGGGGCACAGATACGCAGTATTTT. Looking up the rest from reference TRBV7-8 and TRBJ2-3 gives the full variable domain: GAGVSQSPRYKVAKRGQDVALRCDPISGHVSLFWYQQALGQGPEFLTYFQNEAQLDKSGLPSDRFFAERPEGSVSTLKIQRTQQEDSAVYLCASSSTGTSGGWGTDTQYFGPGTRLTVL.

V and J are TRBV6-1 and TRBJ1-2, with a possible D match to TRBD1 (5 bases). V was clipped by 10 bases and J by 4 bases, with 22 bases between them. This CDR3 has 15 residues. Germline lookup yields CDR1 MNHNS and CDR2 SASEGT. The CDR3 region is CATIQGHGFSYGYTF. The CDR3 nucleotides read TGTGCCACCATTCAGGGTCATGGTTTTAGCTATGGCTACACCTTC.

The chain joins TRBV25-1 to TRBJ2-7; TRBD2 matches at 10 bases. CDR3 length: 15 amino acids. The V gene's germline CDR1 is MGHDK and CDR2 SYGVNS. J lost 1 base, V lost 2 bases, and 2 bases had no gene match. This CDR3 reads CASSETSGASYEQYF. CDR3 sequence (DNA): TGTGCCAGCAGTGAAACTAGCGGGGCTTCCTACGAGCAGTACTTC.

The gene calls are TRBV7-9 and TRBJ1-3; D unclear. This CDR3 is 13 amino acids long. The ends were cut back, 8 bases at V and 0 bases at J, with 8 bases in the middle. CDR1 is SEHNR, CDR2 FQNEAQ, per germline (reference sequence). CDR3 loop: CASVSYSGNTIYF. CDR3 DNA sequence: TGTGCCAGCGTTTCCTACTCTGGAAACACCATATATTTT.

The gene calls are TRBV13 and TRBJ2-1; D unclear. Per germline, CDR1 PRHDT and CDR2 FYEKMQ (reference sequence). V was pared by 5 bases and J by 2 bases, with 13 bases between. The CDR3 loop spans 15 amino acids. The CDR3 loop is CASSSDKNPYNEQFF. CDR3 sequence (DNA): TGTGCCAGCAGCAGTGACAAAAACCCCTACAATGAGCAGTTCTTC.

The rearrangement links TRBV4-1 to TRBJ1-5, with D uncertain. The CDR3 spans 13 residues. CDR1 and CDR2 (germline): MGHRA, YSYEKL. V lost 1 base, J lost 4 bases, and 5 bases lay in between. The CDR3 loop is CASSQVPNQPQHF. The CDR3 DNA reads as TGCGCCAGCAGCCAAGTCCCGAATCAGCCCCAGCATTTT.

The J gene is TRBJ2-7, the V gene TRBV9, with D tentatively TRBD2 (5 bases). Trimming left V 0 bases short and J 3 bases short, with 13 bases between. The CDR3 is 15 amino acids. Germline V gene data show CDR1 as SGDLS and CDR2 as YYNGEE. The CDR3 loop is CASSVGDSADYEQYF. Here the CDR3 DNA reads TGTGCCAGCAGCGTAGGAGATAGCGCAGACTACGAGCAGTACTTC.

The genes are TRBV7-9 and TRBJ2-1; D is undetermined. V was pared by 5 bases and J by 0 bases, with 11 bases between. Germline V gene sequence: CDR1 SEHNR, CDR2 FQNEAQ (reference sequence). This CDR3 has 15 amino acids. CDR3 in DNA: TGTGCCAGCAGCCCTGACATGAGCTCCTACAATGAGCAGTTCTTC. Translated, it gives CASSPDMSSYNEQFF. Based on the CDR3 plus reference TRBV7-9 and TRBJ2-1, the full variable domain is DTGVSQNPRHKITKRGQNVTFRCDPISEHNRLYWYRQTLGQGPEFLTYFQNEAQLEKSRLLSDRFSAERPKGSFSTLEIQRTEQGDSAMYLCASSPDMSSYNEQFFGPGTRLTVL.

The CDR3 DNA is TGTGCCAGCAGTTTGGACGGGGGCCCCGGCACAGATACGCAGTATTTT. Its translation: CASSLDGGPGTDTQYF. V usage is TRBV27 and J usage is TRBJ2-3; D may be TRBD1 or TRBD2 (6 bases each). The V gene lost 3 bases and the J gene lost 1 base, with 14 bases spanning the gap. The CDR3 is 16 amino acids. Per the germline V gene, CDR1 is MNHEY and CDR2 is SMNVEV (reference sequence).

Points on this clone: This specimen includes other DNA sequences encoding the same CDR3. CDR3 coding DNA: TGTGCCAGCAGCAGCCGGGACGGTTCCTACGAGCAGTACTTC. The encoded protein is CASSSRDGSYEQYF. The chain uses TRBV7-2 and TRBJ2-7; D may match TRBD1 or TRBD2 (5 bases each). Trimming removed 5 bases from V and 1 base from J, with 12 bases in between. This CDR3 contains 14 residues. CDR1 is SGHTA, CDR2 FQGNSA, per germline.

The chain carries TRBV11-2 and TRBJ1-2, with D unresolved. Germline-derived CDR1 and CDR2 are SGHAT and FQNNGV. V was clipped by 0 bases and J by 7 bases, with 6 bases between them. The CDR3 is 12 residues long. The CDR3 here is CASSLDGSGYTF. In DNA form, the CDR3 reads TGTGCCAGCAGCTTAGACGGGAGTGGCTACACCTTC.

The chain uses TRBV6-5 and TRBJ2-3, with unresolved D. The V and J ends lost 0 bases and 4 bases respectively, with 8 bases between them. Looked up from germline, CDR1 is MNHEY and CDR2 is SVGAGI. This CDR3 is built from 14 residues. CDR3 amino acids: CASSYSARADTQYF. CDR3 nucleotides: TGTGCCAGCAGTTACTCGGCACGGGCAGATACGCAGTATTTT.

The chain combines TRBV7-2 with TRBJ2-7, with 11 bases identical to TRBD2. The CDR3 length is 15 residues. Germline V gives CDR1 SGHTA, CDR2 FQGNSA. Unmatched junction bases numbered 8, after V lost 8 bases and J lost 2 bases. CDR3: CASASSGRLTYEQYF. The CDR3 DNA reads as TGTGCCAGCGCCTCTAGCGGGAGGTTAACCTACGAGCAGTACTTC.

The chain joins TRBV7-8 to TRBJ2-1; 9 bases fit TRBD1. The CDR3 loop spans 13 amino acids. V gave up 7 bases and J gave up 8 bases; unmatched junction bases: 6. CDR1 and CDR2 (germline): SGHVS, FQNEAQ. CDR3 in amino acids: CASNRGPRDEQFF. In nucleotides, the CDR3 is TGTGCCAGCAACAGGGGGCCAAGGGATGAGCAGTTCTTC.

The chain employs TRBV9 and TRBJ1-4, with D unresolved. The CDR3 runs to 18 residues. Trimming shortened V by 0 bases and J by 7 bases, and 22 bases separated the two germline ends. Germline lookup yields CDR1 SGDLS and CDR2 YYNGEE. The CDR3: CASSVVGQAYLYSEKLFF. The DNA for the CDR3 is TGTGCCAGCAGCGTAGTTGGTCAGGCTTACCTTTATTCTGAAAAACTGTTTTTT.